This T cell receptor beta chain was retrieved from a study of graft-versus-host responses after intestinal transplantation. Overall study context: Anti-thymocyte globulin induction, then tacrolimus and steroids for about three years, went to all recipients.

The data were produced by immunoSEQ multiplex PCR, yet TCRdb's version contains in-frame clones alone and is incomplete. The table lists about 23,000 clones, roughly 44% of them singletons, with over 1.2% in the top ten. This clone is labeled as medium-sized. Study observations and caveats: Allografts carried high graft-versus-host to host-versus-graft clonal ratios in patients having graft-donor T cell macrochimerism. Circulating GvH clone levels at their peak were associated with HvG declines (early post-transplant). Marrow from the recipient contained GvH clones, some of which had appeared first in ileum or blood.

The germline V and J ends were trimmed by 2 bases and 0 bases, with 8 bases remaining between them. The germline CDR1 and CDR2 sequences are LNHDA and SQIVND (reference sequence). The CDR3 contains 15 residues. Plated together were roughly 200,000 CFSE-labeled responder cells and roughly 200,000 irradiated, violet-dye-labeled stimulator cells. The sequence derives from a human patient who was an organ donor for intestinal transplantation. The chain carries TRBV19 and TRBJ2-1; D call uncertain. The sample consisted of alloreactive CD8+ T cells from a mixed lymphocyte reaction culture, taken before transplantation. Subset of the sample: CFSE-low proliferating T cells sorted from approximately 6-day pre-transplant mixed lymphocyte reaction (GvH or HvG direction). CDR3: CASSISGPSYNEQFF. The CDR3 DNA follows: TGTGCCAGTAGTATAAGTGGACCCTCCTACAATGAGCAGTTCTTC. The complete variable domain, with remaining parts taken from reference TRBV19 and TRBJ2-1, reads DGGITQSPKYLFRKEGQNVTLSCEQNLNHDAMYWYRQDPGQGLRLIYYSQIVNDFQKGDIAEGYSVSREKKESFPLTVTSAQKNPTAFYLCASSISGPSYNEQFFGPGTRLTVL.